Listed here is a single TCR beta chain. Cohorts were determined from participant-reported clinical history. The study recruited exposed participants who had met a COVID-19 case within 2 weeks before entry. The repertoire was sequenced with immunoSEQ multiplex PCR; TCRdb's copy has only in-frame clones and lacks some. The sample lists around 250,000 clones, 70% to 90% occurring once. The record originates from a study of blood T cell repertoires in COVID-19. Whole-study context: PBMCs, B-cell-depleted T cells, or T cells were the source of the cDNA or gDNA that made up the material.

The CDR3 is 13 residues long. Germline CDR1 and CDR2: SGHNT and YYREEE (reference sequence). Trimming removed 0 bases at V and 2 bases at J, with 6 bases between. The rearrangement uses TRBV5-4 and TRBJ2-7; no reliable D call. Sequencing used PBMCs or T cells enriched from blood (not recorded which). This TCR derives from a woman aged 45 to 65 who had been exposed to COVID-19. CDR3 coding DNA: TGTGCCAGCAGCTTGGATATAACCTACGAGCAGTACTTC. This translates into CASSLDITYEQYF.